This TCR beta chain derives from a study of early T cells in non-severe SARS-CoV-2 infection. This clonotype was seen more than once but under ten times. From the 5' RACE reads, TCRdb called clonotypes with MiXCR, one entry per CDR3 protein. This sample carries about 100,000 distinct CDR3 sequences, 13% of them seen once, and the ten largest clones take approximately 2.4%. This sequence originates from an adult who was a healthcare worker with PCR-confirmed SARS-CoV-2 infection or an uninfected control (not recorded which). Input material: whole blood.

The CDR3 region has the DNA TGTGCCAGCAGCCCCCGACAGGGGCCCCGCACAGATACGCAGTATTTT. Its protein is CASSPRQGPRTDTQYF. The chain uses TRBV11-2 and TRBJ2-3; 8 bases map to TRBD1. The CDR3 is made up of 16 amino acids. Germline V CDR1 and CDR2: SGHAT, FQNNGV. V dropped 5 bases and J dropped 1; count of bases not matched to a gene: 8. Full variable domain (remainder filled in from reference TRBV11-2 and TRBJ2-3): EAGVAQSPRYKIIEKRQSVAFWCNPISGHATLYWYQQILGQGPKLLIQFQNNGVVDDSQLPKDRFSAERLKGVDSTLKIQPAKLEDSAVYLCASSPRQGPRTDTQYFGPGTRLTVL.